Presented here are 18 T cell receptor beta chains from one specimen sequenced in a study of blood T cell repertoires in COVID-19. Libraries were prepared by immunoSEQ multiplex PCR; TCRdb keeps only in-frame clonotypes and omits some of them. This table has approximately 120,000 clones, 80% to 90% appearing once. The sequenced material came from peripheral blood. The origin of the receptors is a human donor in a cohort sampled during active COVID-19.

This clone was detected only once. This sequence joins TRBV24-1 and TRBJ1-5, with D tentatively TRBD1 (6 bases). Germline assignment: CDR1 KGHDR and CDR2 SFDVKD. With 2 bases removed from V and 1 base from J, the gap between germline ends came to 14 bases. CDR3 length: 17 residues. The CDR3: CATSDSATGSSNQPQHF. The CDR3 DNA is TGTGCCACCAGTGATTCCGCCACAGGGTCGAGCAATCAGCCCCAGCATTTT.

This clone has a single count. The gene calls are TRBV18 and TRBJ1-1; the D gene is possibly TRBD1 (5 bases). Trimming stripped 6 bases from V and 0 bases from J, with 11 bases between. Germline V lookup: CDR1 KGHSH, CDR2 LQKENI. The CDR3 runs 14 residues. The CDR3: CASSRDRMNTEAFF. In DNA, the CDR3 is TGTGCCAGCTCCCGCGACAGAATGAACACTGAAGCTTTCTTT.

This sequence joins TRBV6-5 and TRBJ2-3; 8 bases fit TRBD1. Germline V CDR1 and CDR2: MNHEY, SVGAGI. V lost 2 bases and J lost 6; bases outside the gene matches: 7. CDR3 length equals 15 residues. The chain's CDR3 is CASSYTGGSPDTQYF. The CDR3 region has the DNA TGTGCCAGCAGTTACACAGGGGGGTCCCCGGATACGCAGTATTTT.

The genes are TRBV27 and TRBJ2-1; 12 bases are a match to TRBD2. Per the germline V gene, CDR1 is MNHEY and CDR2 is SMNVEV (reference sequence). Germline trimming cut 8 bases from V and 7 bases from J; bases unmatched to any gene: 6. The CDR3 extends over 14 amino acids. CDR3 in amino acids: CASLGLAGRNEQFF. CDR3 coding DNA: TGTGCCAGCCTAGGACTAGCGGGGAGGAATGAGCAGTTCTTC.

The genes are TRBV3-1 (or the pseudogene TRBV3-2) and TRBJ1-4; D call uncertain. V was pared by 1 base and J by 12 bases, with 9 bases between. The CDR3 is made up of 12 amino acids. Looked up from germline, CDR1 is LGHDT and CDR2 is YNNKEL (reference sequence). The CDR3 DNA sequence: TGTGCCAGCAGCCAAGGAGTGGGAGAACTGTTTTTT. This encodes CASSQGVGELFF.

This chain joins TRBV18 and TRBJ1-1; a possible D gene is TRBD1 (5 bases). The germline V gene has CDR1 KGHSH and CDR2 LQKENI. Trimming pared 3 bases from V and 0 bases from J, leaving 17 bases between. The CDR3 sequence is 17 residues long. DNA for the CDR3: TGTGCCAGCTCACCCCCGTACTTTCCAGGGATGAACACTGAAGCTTTCTTT. Translating it yields CASSPPYFPGMNTEAFF.

J is TRBJ1-1 and V is TRBV28; 10 bases align to TRBD1. Per the germline V gene, CDR1 is MDHEN and CDR2 is SYDVKM. J gave up 5 bases and V 3 bases, and 9 bases lay outside the gene matches. This CDR3 comprises 16 residues. The chain's CDR3 is CASSFLTGGLGTEAFF. CDR3 coding DNA: TGTGCCAGCAGTTTTTTGACAGGGGGCTTGGGGACTGAAGCTTTCTTT.

The V gene is TRBV15, the J gene TRBJ1-3; D call uncertain. Germline V gives CDR1 LNHNV, CDR2 YYDKDF (reference sequence). The CDR3 contains 14 residues. The V end lost 4 bases, the J end lost 0 bases, and 7 bases lay between the germline ends. As DNA, the CDR3 is TGTGCCACCAGCACAGGCGCCTCTGGAAACACCATATATTTT. It is translated as CATSTGASGNTIYF.

The V and J genes are TRBV13 and TRBJ2-3; the match to TRBD2 covers 12 bases. The CDR3 sequence is 13 residues long. Unmatched junction bases numbered 1, after V lost 8 bases and J lost 4 bases. The germline gives CDR1 PRHDT, CDR2 FYEKMQ (reference sequence). The CDR3: CASGLAGPDTQYF. The CDR3 DNA sequence: TGTGCCAGCGGACTAGCGGGACCAGATACGCAGTATTTT.

This clone was detected a few times. J is TRBJ1-6 and V is TRBV7-3; the D is unclear. V gave up 5 bases and J gave up 8 bases, with 10 bases separating them. The CDR3 loop spans 13 amino acids. CDR1 and CDR2 (germline): SGHTA, FQGTGA. CDR3 protein: CASSLASDSPLHF. Here the CDR3 DNA reads TGTGCCAGCAGCCTAGCGTCGGATTCACCCCTCCACTTT.

The rearrangement uses TRBV25-1 and TRBJ1-4; 7 nucleotides line up with TRBD1. This CDR3 region has 15 residues. The V segment lost 1 base and the J segment 4 bases; nucleotides outside the gene matches: 3. Germline values: CDR1 MGHDK, CDR2 SYGVNS. The CDR3 nucleotides read TGTGCCAGCAGTGAATCCAGGGGGAGTAATGAAAAACTGTTTTTT. Its protein product is CASSESRGSNEKLFF.

This chain connects TRBV30 to TRBJ1-2, with a possible D match to TRBD1 (6 bases). Germline V gene sequence: CDR1 GTSNPN, CDR2 SVGIG (reference sequence). The CDR3 is made up of 16 amino acids. Trimming left V 0 bases short and J 3 bases short, with 17 bases between. CDR3 nucleotide sequence: TGTGCCTGGAGTGTACGGCCACGGGCAGGGGACTATGGCTACACCTTC. Translated, it gives CAWSVRPRAGDYGYTF.

The chain employs TRBV7-2 and TRBJ1-2; D is perhaps TRBD1 (6 bases). V lost 5 bases to trimming and J lost 1 base, with 11 bases between them. The CDR3 is 14 residues long. Germline CDR1 is SGHTA and CDR2 is FQGNSA. This CDR3 reads CASSTSRGNYGYTF. The CDR3 DNA reads TGTGCCAGCAGCACTTCCAGGGGTAACTATGGCTACACCTTC.

This chain joins TRBV14 and TRBJ2-1, with 9 positions matching TRBD1. V lost 4 bases and J lost 9; bases outside the gene matches: 16. This CDR3 is built from 17 residues. Germline V gives CDR1 SGHDN, CDR2 FVKESK. The CDR3 sequence: CASSLTNRGQVVGEQFF. The CDR3 region has the DNA TGTGCCAGCAGCCTAACCAACAGGGGGCAGGTCGTCGGTGAGCAGTTCTTC.

The V call is TRBV9, the J call TRBJ1-4, with 7 bases aligning to TRBD1. CDR3 length equals 15 residues. Per the germline V gene, CDR1 is SGDLS and CDR2 is YYNGEE. V gave up 3 bases and J gave up 8 bases; unmatched junction bases: 10. CDR3 nucleotides: TGTGCCAGCAGCGATACAGGGGCCGGTGGGGAAAAACTGTTTTTT. Its translation: CASSDTGAGGEKLFF.

The chain uses TRBV27 and TRBJ2-2; D gene ambiguous. Germline V gene sequence: CDR1 MNHEY, CDR2 SMNVEV (reference sequence). The CDR3 runs to 17 residues. V lost 2 bases and J lost 0, with 13 bases in between. Here the CDR3 DNA reads TGTGCCAGCAGTTTAATTTTCGAGGCCGCGAACACCGGGGAGCTGTTTTTT. The encoded protein is CASSLIFEAANTGELFF.

This clone was detected ten times or more. The J gene is TRBJ1-3, the V gene TRBV20-1; D gene unclear. Looked up from germline, CDR1 is DFQATT and CDR2 is SNEGSKA (reference sequence). V was pared by 5 bases and J by 4 bases, with 6 bases between. The CDR3 covers 11 residues. CDR3 residues: CSAQQGNTIYF. The CDR3, as DNA: TGCAGTGCTCAACAGGGAAACACCATATATTTT.

This sequence joins TRBV6-5 and TRBJ1-5; the D is unclear. The CDR3 runs 14 residues. Per germline, CDR1 MNHEY and CDR2 SVGAGI. With 0 bases removed from V and 6 bases from J, the gap between germline ends came to 9 bases. CDR3 amino acids: CASSYSRSRQPQHF. DNA of the CDR3: TGTGCCAGCAGTTACTCGAGGTCTCGTCAGCCCCAGCATTTT.